One and the same sample provided the 15 T cell receptor beta chains below, sequenced in a study of T cells in Graves' hyperthyroidism and ophthalmopathy (dated by TCRdb to the late 2010s). Library preparation was by multiplex PCR. TCRdb shows the sequencer as Illumina HiSeq 2000. TCR beta CDR3 regions were amplified from RNA transcripts. A first-round RT-PCR of the TCR CDR3 used the HTBI primer set with the Qiagen OneStep RT-PCR kit. TCRdb reprocessing: public reads trimmed at Q25 with fastp, clones called with MiXCR, in-frame beta chains kept. Rows are unified per CDR3 protein, each entry keeping the most common DNA and genes. Recorded for this sample are about 400,000 distinct CDR3 sequences; 15% to 19% of them occurred a single time. The ten top clones hold approximately 8% of the sample. Sequenced: blood. The receptors originated from a woman between 18 and 29 years old with Graves' hyperthyroidism.

The table lists this clonotype with many counts. The J gene is TRBJ1-5, the V gene TRBV2; TRBD1 matches at 7 bases. Trimming removed 6 bases from V and 5 bases from J; junction bases left unmatched: 7. Germline CDR1 reads SNHLY; CDR2 reads FYNNEI. This CDR3 contains 14 residues. The CDR3 sequence is CASRYRGDDQPQHF. Written as DNA, the CDR3 is TGTGCCAGCAGATACAGGGGTGACGATCAGCCCCAGCATTTT.

About this clonotype itself: This may arise from a read error, as a much more abundant clone is one base away. V gene TRBV14 combines with J gene TRBJ2-3; tentative D call: TRBD1 (5 bases). This CDR3 has 14 residues. Germline V CDR1 and CDR2: SGHDN, FVKESK. CDR3 in amino acids: CASSHTGDTDTRYF. The DNA of the CDR3 is TGTGCCAGCAGCCATACAGGAGACACAGATACGCGGTATTTT.

This clonotype was seen at least ten times. The chain employs TRBV11-2 and TRBJ1-1, with TRBD1 matching over 8 bases. The CDR3 has 13 amino acids. V lost 5 bases and J lost 11; bases outside the gene matches: 10. CDR1 is SGHAT, CDR2 FQNNGV, per germline. CDR3 in DNA: TGTGCCAGCAGCCAGGGGGGCAGGGGGCATGCTTTCTTT. Translating it yields CASSQGGRGHAFF. Supplemented by reference TRBV11-2 and TRBJ1-1, the full variable domain reads EAGVAQSPRYKIIEKRQSVAFWCNPISGHATLYWYQQILGQGPKLLIQFQNNGVVDDSQLPKDRFSAERLKGVDSTLKIQPAKLEDSAVYLCASSQGGRGHAFFGQGTRLTVV.

This clonotype was detected many times. The J gene is TRBJ2-5, the V gene TRBV11-2, with a possible D match to TRBD2 (5 bases). The CDR3 has 14 residues. Trimming removed 1 base from V and 2 bases from J, with 8 bases in between. Germline CDR1 SGHAT, CDR2 FQNNGV. The CDR3 DNA reads TGTGCCAGCAGCTTAGGTCCGGGGCAAGAGACCCAGTACTTC. Translation gives CASSLGPGQETQYF. The full variable domain, completed using reference TRBV11-2 and TRBJ2-5, is EAGVAQSPRYKIIEKRQSVAFWCNPISGHATLYWYQQILGQGPKLLIQFQNNGVVDDSQLPKDRFSAERLKGVDSTLKIQPAKLEDSAVYLCASSLGPGQETQYFGPGTRLLVL.

V gene TRBV5-1 combines with J gene TRBJ2-7, with 9 bases that match TRBD1. J gave up 6 bases and V 5 bases, and 12 bases lay outside the gene matches. CDR3 length: 15 amino acids. Germline CDR1 reads SGHRS; CDR2 reads YFSETQ. The CDR3 DNA reads as TGCGCCAGCAGTTGGAGACAGGGGGATATAGGCGAGCAGTACTTC. This codes for CASSWRQGDIGEQYF.

In this sample, this clonotype turned up many times. The rearrangement joins TRBV12-3 or TRBV12-4 to TRBJ2-7; D is possibly TRBD2 (5 bases). Trimming pared 4 bases from V and 0 bases from J, leaving 7 bases between. The length of the CDR3 is 13 residues. The CDR3 sequence: CASSSADSYEQYF. The CDR3 DNA follows: TGTGCCAGCAGTTCAGCGGACTCCTACGAGCAGTACTTC.

Points on this clonotype: This may arise from a read error, as a much more abundant clone is one base away. The J gene is TRBJ2-2, the V gene TRBV2, with TRBD2 identical over 9 bases. The CDR3 sequence is 15 residues long. Looked up from germline, CDR1 is SNHLY and CDR2 is FYNNEI. The CDR3 DNA reads as TGTGCCAGCAGTGATAGGGCGGGAGGGACCGGGGAGCGGTTTTTT. Protein sequence: CASSDRAGGTGERFF.

This rearrangement joins TRBV7-9 to TRBJ2-1; the D is unclear. The CDR3 consists of 15 residues. Germline V gene sequence: CDR1 SEHNR, CDR2 FQNEAQ (reference sequence). Trimming took 7 bases from V and 4 from J, leaving 17 bases between them. As DNA, the CDR3 is TGTGCCAGCACCTCTTCCCCGAGACAATACAATGAGCAGTTCTTC. It translates to CASTSSPRQYNEQFF.

The sample holds many counts of this clonotype. The J gene is TRBJ1-5, the V gene TRBV2, with D maybe TRBD1 (5 bases). The ends were cut back, 2 bases at V and 8 bases at J, with 13 bases in the middle. CDR1 is SNHLY and CDR2 is FYNNEI in the germline V gene. CDR3 length: 14 amino acids. Here the CDR3 DNA reads TGTGCCAGCAGTGAACGGGGCCGCTGGAAGCCCCAGCATTTT. It codes for CASSERGRWKPQHF.

Ten or more counts support this clonotype. The gene calls are TRBV7-9 and TRBJ1-2; 9 bases match TRBD1. Germline V gene sequence: CDR1 SEHNR, CDR2 FQNEAQ (reference sequence). The CDR3 sequence is 16 residues long. Trimming took 5 bases from V and 2 from J; bases not matched to a gene: 9. The CDR3 spells CASSPAGQGSNYGYTF. DNA of the CDR3: TGTGCCAGCAGCCCCGCGGGACAGGGCTCCAACTATGGCTACACCTTC.

The sample holds a few counts of this clonotype. The chain employs TRBV6-1 and TRBJ2-7; TRBD1 matches at 10 bases. The CDR3 has 14 amino acids. Trimming removed 6 bases from V and 6 bases from J; junction bases left unmatched: 8. Germline loops: CDR1 MNHNS, CDR2 SASEGT. CDR3 protein: CASRRGDRGSEQYF. The CDR3 DNA sequence: TGTGCCAGCAGACGGGGGGACAGGGGTAGCGAGCAGTACTTC.

This clonotype showed up many times. The genes are TRBV7-2 and TRBJ2-5; no firm D call. Germline CDR1 SGHTA, CDR2 FQGNSA. Trimming took off 5 bases at V and 5 bases at J, with 9 bases between the two ends. This CDR3 has 12 residues. The CDR3 nucleotides are TGTGCCAGCAGCCTCACGAGGGAGACCCAGTACTTC. As protein: CASSLTRETQYF.

There are many counts of this clonotype. V usage is TRBV20-1 and J usage is TRBJ1-1, with D possibly being TRBD1 (5 bases). This CDR3 region has 14 residues. Per germline, CDR1 DFQATT and CDR2 SNEGSKA (reference sequence). Trimming shortened V by 1 base and J by 1 base, and 10 bases separated the two germline ends. CDR3 bases: TGCAGTGCTAGAGCCGGTAGGGGGAACACTGAAGCTTTCTTT. This codes for CSARAGRGNTEAFF.

This clonotype has ten or more counts. This rearrangement joins TRBV2 to TRBJ2-2; perhaps D is TRBD1 or TRBD2 (5 bases each). V lost 11 bases, J lost 3 bases, and 19 bases lay in between. The CDR3 extends over 15 amino acids. Per germline, CDR1 SNHLY and CDR2 FYNNEI. This CDR3 reads CAVFDVREYTGELFF. The CDR3 DNA reads as TGTGCCGTCTTTGACGTCAGGGAGTACACCGGGGAGCTGTTTTTT.

This clonotype was seen many times. The V call is TRBV9, the J call TRBJ2-1, with 7 bases lining up with TRBD2. After removal of 4 bases from V and 2 bases from J, the junction contained 6 bases not matched to a gene. The V gene's germline CDR1 is SGDLS and CDR2 YYNGEE. The CDR3 is 15 amino acids. CDR3 coding DNA: TGTGCCAGCAGCCCAGCGGGGCGTCCCTACAATGAGCAGTTCTTC. Its protein is CASSPAGRPYNEQFF.